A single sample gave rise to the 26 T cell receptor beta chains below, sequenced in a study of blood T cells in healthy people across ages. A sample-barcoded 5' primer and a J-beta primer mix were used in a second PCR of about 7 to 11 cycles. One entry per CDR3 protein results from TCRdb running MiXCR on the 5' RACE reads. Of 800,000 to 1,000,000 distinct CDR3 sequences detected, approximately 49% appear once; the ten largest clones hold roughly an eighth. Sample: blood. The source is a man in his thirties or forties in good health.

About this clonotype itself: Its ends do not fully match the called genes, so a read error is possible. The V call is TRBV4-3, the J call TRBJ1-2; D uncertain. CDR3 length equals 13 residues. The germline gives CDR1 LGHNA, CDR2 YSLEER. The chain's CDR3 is CASSQTENCGYTF. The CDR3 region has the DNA TGCGCCAGCAGCCAAACAGAGAACTGTGGCTACACCTTC.

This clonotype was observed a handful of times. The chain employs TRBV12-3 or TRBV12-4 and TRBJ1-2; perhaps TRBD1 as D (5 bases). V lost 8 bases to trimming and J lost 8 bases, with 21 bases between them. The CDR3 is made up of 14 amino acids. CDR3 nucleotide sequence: TGTGCCAGCTCCCCCAGCCCCAGGGTAACCGGCTACACCTTC. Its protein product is CASSPSPRVTGYTF.

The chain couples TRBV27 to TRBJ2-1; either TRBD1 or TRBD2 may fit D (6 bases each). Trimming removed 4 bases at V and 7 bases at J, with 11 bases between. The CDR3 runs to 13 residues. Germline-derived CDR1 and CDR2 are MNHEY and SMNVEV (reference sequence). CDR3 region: CASSWGAGNEQFF. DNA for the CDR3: TGTGCCAGCAGTTGGGGGGCCGGGAATGAGCAGTTCTTC.

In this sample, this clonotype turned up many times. CDR3 residues: CSVGQHNTEAFF. CDR3 sequence (DNA): TGCAGCGTTGGACAGCATAACACTGAAGCTTTCTTT. The V and J genes are TRBV29-1 and TRBJ1-1; a weak D match, TRBD1 (5 bases). Germline CDR1 and CDR2: SQVTM and ANQGSEA. The CDR3 consists of 12 residues. V lost 4 bases and J 2 bases, leaving 8 bases between the germline ends.

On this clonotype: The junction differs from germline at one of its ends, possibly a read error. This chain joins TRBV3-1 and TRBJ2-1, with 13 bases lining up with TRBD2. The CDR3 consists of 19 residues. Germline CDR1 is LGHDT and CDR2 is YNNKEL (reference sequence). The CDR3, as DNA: TGTGCCAGCAGCCAAGAAGGACTAGCGGGAGCGTACTCCGACAATGAGCAGTTCTTC. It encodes CASSQEGLAGAYSDNEQFF.

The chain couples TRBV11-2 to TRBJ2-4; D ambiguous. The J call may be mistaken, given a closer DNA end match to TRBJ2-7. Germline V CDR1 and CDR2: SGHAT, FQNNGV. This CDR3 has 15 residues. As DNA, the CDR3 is TGTGCCAGCAGTACACACTCCGCCTTATCCTACGAGCAGTACTTC. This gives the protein CASSTHSALSYEQYF.

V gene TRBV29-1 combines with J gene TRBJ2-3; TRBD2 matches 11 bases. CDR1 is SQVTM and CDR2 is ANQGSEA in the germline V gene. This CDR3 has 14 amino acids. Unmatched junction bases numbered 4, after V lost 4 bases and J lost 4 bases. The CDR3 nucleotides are TGCAGCGTTGCGGCTAGCGGGGGGTCAGATACGCAGTATTTT. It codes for CSVAASGGSDTQYF.

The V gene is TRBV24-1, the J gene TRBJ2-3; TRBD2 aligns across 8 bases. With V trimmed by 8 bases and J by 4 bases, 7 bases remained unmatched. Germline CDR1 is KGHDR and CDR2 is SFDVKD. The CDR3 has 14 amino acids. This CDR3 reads CATKRSGGPDTQYF. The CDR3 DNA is TGTGCCACCAAGCGGAGCGGGGGTCCAGATACGCAGTATTTT.

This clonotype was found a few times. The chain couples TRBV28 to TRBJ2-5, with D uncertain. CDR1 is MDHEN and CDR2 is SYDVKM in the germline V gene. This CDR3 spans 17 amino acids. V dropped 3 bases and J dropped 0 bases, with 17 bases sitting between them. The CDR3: CASSLDVFRTYQETQYF. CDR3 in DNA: TGTGCCAGCAGTTTGGACGTCTTCCGAACCTACCAAGAGACCCAGTACTTC.

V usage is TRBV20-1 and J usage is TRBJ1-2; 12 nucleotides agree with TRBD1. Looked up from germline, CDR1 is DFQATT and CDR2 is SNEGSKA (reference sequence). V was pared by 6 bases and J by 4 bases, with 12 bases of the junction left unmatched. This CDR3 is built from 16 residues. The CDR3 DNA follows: TGCAGTGCCTCCCCGGGACAGGGGGCCTATGGCTATGGCTACACCTTC. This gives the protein CSASPGQGAYGYGYTF.

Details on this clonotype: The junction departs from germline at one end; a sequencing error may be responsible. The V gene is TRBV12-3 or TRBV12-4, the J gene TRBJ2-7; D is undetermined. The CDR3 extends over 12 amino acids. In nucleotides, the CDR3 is TGTGTCAGCAGTTTAGGGTCCTACGAGCAGTACTTC. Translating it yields CVSSLGSYEQYF.

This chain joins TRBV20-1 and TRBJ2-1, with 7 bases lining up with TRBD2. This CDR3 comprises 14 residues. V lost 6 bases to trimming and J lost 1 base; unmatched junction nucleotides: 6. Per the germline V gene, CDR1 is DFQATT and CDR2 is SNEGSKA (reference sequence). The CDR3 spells CSARTSESYNEQFF. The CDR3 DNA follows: TGCAGTGCGCGTACTAGCGAATCCTACAATGAGCAGTTCTTC.

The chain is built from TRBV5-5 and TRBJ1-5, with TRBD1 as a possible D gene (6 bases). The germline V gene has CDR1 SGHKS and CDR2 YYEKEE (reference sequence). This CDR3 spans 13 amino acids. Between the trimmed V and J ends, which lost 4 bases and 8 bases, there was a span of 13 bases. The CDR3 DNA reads TGTGCCAGCAGCCCACAGGGAGTGGAGCCCCAGCATTTT. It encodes CASSPQGVEPQHF. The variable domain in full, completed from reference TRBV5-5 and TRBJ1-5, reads DAGVTQSPTHLIKTRGQQVTLRCSPISGHKSVSWYQQVLGQGPQFIFQYYEKEERGRGNFPDRFSARQFPNYSSELNVNALLLGDSALYLCASSPQGVEPQHFGDGTRLSIL.

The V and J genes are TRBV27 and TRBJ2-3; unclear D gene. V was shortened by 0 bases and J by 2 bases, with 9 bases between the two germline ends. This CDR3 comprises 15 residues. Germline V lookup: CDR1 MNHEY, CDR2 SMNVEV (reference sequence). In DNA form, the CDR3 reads TGTGCCAGCAGTTTATCGAGGCCCATCACAGATACGCAGTATTTT. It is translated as CASSLSRPITDTQYF.

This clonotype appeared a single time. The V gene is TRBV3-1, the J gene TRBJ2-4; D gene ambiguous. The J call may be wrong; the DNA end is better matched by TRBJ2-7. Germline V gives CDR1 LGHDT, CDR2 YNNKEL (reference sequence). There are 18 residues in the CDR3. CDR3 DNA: TGTGCCAGCAGCCAAGGTCTGATTCTGGCAGGAAGACTCTACGAGCAGTACTTC. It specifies CASSQGLILAGRLYEQYF.

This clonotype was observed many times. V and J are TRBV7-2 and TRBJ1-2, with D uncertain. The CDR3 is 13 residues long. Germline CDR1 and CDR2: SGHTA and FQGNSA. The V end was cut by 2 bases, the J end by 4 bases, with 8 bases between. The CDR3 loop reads CASSLSSFYGYTF. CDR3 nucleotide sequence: TGTGCCAGCAGCTTATCCAGTTTCTATGGCTACACCTTC.

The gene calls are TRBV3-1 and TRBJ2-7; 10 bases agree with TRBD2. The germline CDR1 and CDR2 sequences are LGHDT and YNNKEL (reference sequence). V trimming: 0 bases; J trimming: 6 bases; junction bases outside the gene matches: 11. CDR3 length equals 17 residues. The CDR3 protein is CASSQDPSGLAFSEQYF. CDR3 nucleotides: TGTGCCAGCAGCCAAGACCCCTCGGGACTAGCGTTCAGCGAGCAGTACTTC.

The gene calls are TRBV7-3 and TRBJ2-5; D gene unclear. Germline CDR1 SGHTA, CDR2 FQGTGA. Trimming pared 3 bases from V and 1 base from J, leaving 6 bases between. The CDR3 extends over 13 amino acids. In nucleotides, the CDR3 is TGTGCCAGCAGCTTCACAGCCCAAGAGACCCAGTACTTC. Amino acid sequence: CASSFTAQETQYF.

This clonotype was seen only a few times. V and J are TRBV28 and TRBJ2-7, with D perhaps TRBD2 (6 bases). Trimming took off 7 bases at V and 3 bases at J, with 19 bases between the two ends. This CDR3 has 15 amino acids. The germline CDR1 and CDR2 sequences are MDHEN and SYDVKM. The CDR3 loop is CASNSPAGPYYEQYF. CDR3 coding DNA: TGTGCCAGCAACTCCCCCGCGGGGCCATACTACGAGCAGTACTTC.

CDR3 in amino acids: CASSLGDSRTEAFF. Written as DNA, the CDR3 is TGCGCCAGCAGCTTGGGCGACTCGAGGACTGAAGCTTTCTTT. The rearrangement joins TRBV5-1 to TRBJ1-1; D gene unclear. Germline-derived CDR1 and CDR2 are SGHRS and YFSETQ. The CDR3 runs 14 residues. The V and J ends lost 0 bases and 5 bases respectively, with 11 bases between them.

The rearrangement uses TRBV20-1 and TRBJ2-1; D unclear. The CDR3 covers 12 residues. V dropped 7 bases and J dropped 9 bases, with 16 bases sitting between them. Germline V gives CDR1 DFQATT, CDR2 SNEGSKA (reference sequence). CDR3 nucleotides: TGCAGTGTTTTCGACGGTCGAGGTGAGCAGTTCTTC. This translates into CSVFDGRGEQFF.

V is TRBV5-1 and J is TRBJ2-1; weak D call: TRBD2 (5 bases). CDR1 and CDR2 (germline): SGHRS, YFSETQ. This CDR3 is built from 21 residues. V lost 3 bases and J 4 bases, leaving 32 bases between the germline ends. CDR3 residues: CASSSLTGRDYIGQIYNEQFF. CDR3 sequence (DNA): TGCGCCAGCAGCTCCCTGACCGGACGGGATTACATCGGCCAAATTTACAATGAGCAGTTCTTC.

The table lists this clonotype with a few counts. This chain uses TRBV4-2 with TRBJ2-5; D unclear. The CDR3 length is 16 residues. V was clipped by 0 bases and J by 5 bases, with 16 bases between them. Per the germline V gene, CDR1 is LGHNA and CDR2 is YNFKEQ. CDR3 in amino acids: CASSQEASASGETQYF. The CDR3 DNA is TGTGCCAGCAGCCAAGAGGCGAGCGCTTCCGGGGAGACCCAGTACTTC.

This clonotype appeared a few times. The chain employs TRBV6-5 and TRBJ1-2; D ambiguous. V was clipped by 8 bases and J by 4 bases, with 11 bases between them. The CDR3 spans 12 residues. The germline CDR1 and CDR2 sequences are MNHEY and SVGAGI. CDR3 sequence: CASRNGPYGYTF. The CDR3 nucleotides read TGTGCCAGCCGAAACGGGCCCTATGGCTACACCTTC.

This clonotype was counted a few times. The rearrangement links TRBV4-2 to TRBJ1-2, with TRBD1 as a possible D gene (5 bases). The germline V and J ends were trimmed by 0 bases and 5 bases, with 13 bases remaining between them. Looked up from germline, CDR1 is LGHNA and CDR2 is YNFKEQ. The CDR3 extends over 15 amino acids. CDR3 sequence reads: CASSQDPQGTYGYTF. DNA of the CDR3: TGTGCCAGCAGCCAAGATCCCCAGGGTACTTATGGCTACACCTTC.

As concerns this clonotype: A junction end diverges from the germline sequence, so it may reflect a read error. The CDR3 here is CASSSRRTDQETQYF. In DNA, the CDR3 is TGTGCCAGCAGTTCCCGACGGACAGACCAGGAGACCCAGTACTTC. This rearrangement joins TRBV28 to TRBJ2-5; possibly TRBD1 for D (6 bases). Germline assignment: CDR1 MDHEN and CDR2 SYDVKM. The CDR3 contains 15 residues.